A selection of T cell receptor beta chains follows, all from one sample in a study of blood T cell repertoires in COVID-19. Using immunoSEQ multiplex PCR, the repertoire was profiled, and TCRdb retains in-frame clones only, with some absent. The data hold about 13,000 clones, with roughly 91% observed a single time. Sequencing used peripheral blood. Every receptor here comes from a human donor in a cohort sampled during active COVID-19. The CDR3 runs from the conserved cysteine through the conserved F or W. The order of the fields is clone size, J gene, V gene, D gene, CDR3 DNA, CDR3 protein. A D gene is named only where the DNA matches it firmly. Where a row states a size, it is once, few, many or the class of an expanded clone; other rows omit it.

clone size: NA
J gene: TRBJ2-7
V gene: TRBV27
D gene: TRBD2
CDR3 DNA: TGTGCCAGCAGTTTGATCGGGACTAGCGCCCACGAGCAGTACTTC
CDR3 protein: CASSLIGTSAHEQYF

clone size: NA
J gene: TRBJ2-2
V gene: TRBV27
D gene: TRBD1
CDR3 DNA: TGTGCCAGCAGTCCCCGACAGGGGGCGGGTTCCGGGGAGCTGTTTTTT
CDR3 protein: CASSPRQGAGSGELFF

clone size: few
J gene: TRBJ2-3
V gene: TRBV5-1
D gene: TRBD1
CDR3 DNA: TGCGCCAGCCAGGGGGCCCTACGCACAGATACGCAGTATTTT
CDR3 protein: CASQGALRTDTQYF

clone size: once
J gene: TRBJ1-3
V gene: TRBV5-6
D gene: NA
CDR3 DNA: TGTGCCAGCACCTCTGTATGGAGCTCTGGAAACACCATATATTTT
CDR3 protein: CASTSVWSSGNTIYF

clone size: NA
J gene: TRBJ2-1
V gene: TRBV7-2
D gene: TRBD1
CDR3 DNA: TGTGCCAGCAGCCACCTGGGTGGTCGACAGGGGCAATACAATGAGCAGTTCTTC
CDR3 protein: CASSHLGGRQGQYNEQFF

clone size: NA
J gene: TRBJ2-1
V gene: TRBV2
D gene: TRBD2
CDR3 DNA: TGTGCCAGCAGTGCCATAGCGGGAAGAAATGAGCAGTTCTTC
CDR3 protein: CASSAIAGRNEQFF

clone size: NA
J gene: TRBJ2-5
V gene: TRBV9
D gene: NA
CDR3 DNA: TGTGCCAGCAGCGGGCAGGCCCAAGAGACCCAGTACTTC
CDR3 protein: CASSGQAQETQYF

clone size: NA
J gene: TRBJ2-1
V gene: TRBV7-8
D gene: TRBD2
CDR3 DNA: TGTGCCAGCAGCCTCGCACTTAGCGGGAGAAAATACAATGAGCAGTTCTTC
CDR3 protein: CASSLALSGRKYNEQFF

clone size: NA
J gene: TRBJ2-5
V gene: TRBV6-1
D gene: TRBD1
CDR3 DNA: TGTGCCAGCAGTGAAATTACAGGGGGCTTAGGGACCCAGTACTTC
CDR3 protein: CASSEITGGLGTQYF

clone size: NA
J gene: TRBJ2-5
V gene: TRBV3-1/TRBV3-2
D gene: TRBD1
CDR3 DNA: TGTGCCAGCAGCCAAGAACCGGGACAGGTGCTGGAGACCCAGTACTTC
CDR3 protein: CASSQEPGQVLETQYF

clone size: NA
J gene: TRBJ1-6
V gene: TRBV10-3
D gene: NA
CDR3 DNA: TGTGCCACTATGGGGGGTCCCAGCTCACCCCTCCACTTT
CDR3 protein: CATMGGPSSPLHF

clone size: NA
J gene: TRBJ2-5
V gene: TRBV19
D gene: TRBD1
CDR3 DNA: TGTGCCAGTAGTATAGGAAGGGGGCCCCAGTACTTC
CDR3 protein: CASSIGRGPQYF

clone size: NA
J gene: TRBJ1-6
V gene: TRBV19
D gene: NA
CDR3 DNA: TGTGCCAGTAGTGAACAGGTTTCACCCCTCCACTTT
CDR3 protein: CASSEQVSPLHF

clone size: few
J gene: TRBJ1-1
V gene: TRBV5-1
D gene: TRBD1
CDR3 DNA: TGCGCCAGCAGTGGGACAGGGCAGGGACATAACCTTTTGGGGGAAGCTTTCTTT
CDR3 protein: CASSGTGQGHNLLGEAFF

clone size: NA
J gene: TRBJ2-7
V gene: TRBV7-9
D gene: NA
CDR3 DNA: TGTGCCAGCAGCTCGCGGGGCTTATACGAGCAGTACTTC
CDR3 protein: CASSSRGLYEQYF

clone size: NA
J gene: TRBJ1-5
V gene: TRBV7-2
D gene: TRBD1
CDR3 DNA: TGTGCCAGCAGCTGGGACAGAAGGTATCAGCCCCAGCATTTT
CDR3 protein: CASSWDRRYQPQHF

clone size: NA
J gene: TRBJ1-6
V gene: TRBV7-9
D gene: TRBD1
CDR3 DNA: TGTGCCAGCAGCCGACAGGGATCCTATAATTCACCCCTCCACTTT
CDR3 protein: CASSRQGSYNSPLHF

clone size: NA
J gene: TRBJ2-5
V gene: TRBV7-8
D gene: TRBD2
CDR3 DNA: TGTGCCAGCAGCAATCTCCGGGACCGCCATGGGGGGGCCCAGTACTTC
CDR3 protein: CASSNLRDRHGGAQYF

clone size: NA
J gene: TRBJ1-2
V gene: TRBV7-2
D gene: NA
CDR3 DNA: TGTGCCAGCAGCTTAGGCAGGGCAGACTATGGCTACACCTTC
CDR3 protein: CASSLGRADYGYTF

clone size: once
J gene: TRBJ2-4
V gene: TRBV5-4
D gene: TRBD1
CDR3 DNA: TGTGCCAGCAGCTGGGTGACAGGGGGCGGGTCTGGAAACATTCAGTACTTC
CDR3 protein: CASSWVTGGGSGNIQYF

clone size: NA
J gene: TRBJ2-3
V gene: TRBV24-1
D gene: NA
CDR3 DNA: TGTGCCACCAGTGATTACAGTAGCACAGATACGCAGTATTTT
CDR3 protein: CATSDYSSTDTQYF

clone size: NA
J gene: TRBJ2-1
V gene: TRBV23-1
D gene: NA
CDR3 DNA: TGCGCCAGGGAGACGGGGATGAATTCGGATGAGCAGTTCTTC
CDR3 protein: CARETGMNSDEQFF

clone size: NA
J gene: TRBJ2-4
V gene: TRBV4-1
D gene: TRBD1
CDR3 DNA: TGCGCCAGCAGCCACAACGACAGGGTGGTAAACATTCAGTACTTC
CDR3 protein: CASSHNDRVVNIQYF

clone size: once
J gene: TRBJ1-2
V gene: TRBV7-2
D gene: NA
CDR3 DNA: TGTGCCAGCAGCTTATTACAGAACTATGGCTACACCTTC
CDR3 protein: CASSLLQNYGYTF

clone size: NA
J gene: TRBJ2-7
V gene: TRBV6-5
D gene: TRBD2
CDR3 DNA: TGTGCCAGCAGAACTAGCGGAAGGAGCTCCTACGAGCAGTACTTC
CDR3 protein: CASRTSGRSSYEQYF

clone size: NA
J gene: TRBJ1-2
V gene: TRBV28
D gene: NA
CDR3 DNA: TGTGCCAGCAGGTCCGGGAACAGGGACTACACCTTC
CDR3 protein: CASRSGNRDYTF

clone size: NA
J gene: TRBJ2-2
V gene: TRBV2
D gene: NA
CDR3 DNA: TGTGCCAGCAGTGCCGGACAGATTACCGGGGAGCTGTTTTTT
CDR3 protein: CASSAGQITGELFF

clone size: once
J gene: TRBJ2-5
V gene: TRBV13
D gene: NA
CDR3 DNA: TGTGCCAGCAGCTTAGGCACACGGGGGGCCCAAGAGACCCAGTACTTC
CDR3 protein: CASSLGTRGAQETQYF

clone size: NA
J gene: TRBJ2-5
V gene: TRBV19
D gene: TRBD2
CDR3 DNA: TGTGCCAGTCAGCGGGGGGGCGGGGAGACCCAGTACTTC
CDR3 protein: CASQRGGGETQYF

clone size: NA
J gene: TRBJ1-5
V gene: TRBV19
D gene: NA
CDR3 DNA: TGTGCCAGTACCCATAGCAATCAGCCCCAGCATTTT
CDR3 protein: CASTHSNQPQHF

clone size: NA
J gene: TRBJ1-2
V gene: TRBV4-1
D gene: NA
CDR3 DNA: TGCGCCAGCAGCAGGGATCTAATCAGGGGCTTAGGGGGCTACACCTTC
CDR3 protein: CASSRDLIRGLGGYTF

clone size: NA
J gene: TRBJ2-1
V gene: TRBV6-5
D gene: TRBD2
CDR3 DNA: TGTGCCAGCTCCGCGCGTCTAGCGGGGCCCCAGTTCTTC
CDR3 protein: CASSARLAGPQFF

clone size: NA
J gene: TRBJ2-7
V gene: TRBV5-1
D gene: TRBD2
CDR3 DNA: TGCGCCAGCAGCGATGCTAGCGGGAGTTACCACGAGCAGTACTTC
CDR3 protein: CASSDASGSYHEQYF

clone size: NA
J gene: TRBJ1-2
V gene: TRBV24-1
D gene: NA
CDR3 DNA: TGTGCCACCAGTCCCCGAGAGGATGCTGGCTACACCTTC
CDR3 protein: CATSPREDAGYTF